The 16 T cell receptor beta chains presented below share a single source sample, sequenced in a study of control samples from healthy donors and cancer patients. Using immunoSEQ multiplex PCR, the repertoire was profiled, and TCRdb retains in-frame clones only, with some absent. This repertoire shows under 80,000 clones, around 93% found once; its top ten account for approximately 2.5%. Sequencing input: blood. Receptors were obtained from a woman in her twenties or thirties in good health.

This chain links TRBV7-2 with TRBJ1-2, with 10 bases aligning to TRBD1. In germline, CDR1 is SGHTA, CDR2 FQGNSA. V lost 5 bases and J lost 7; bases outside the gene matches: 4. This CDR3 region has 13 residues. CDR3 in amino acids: CASSRDRGRGYTF. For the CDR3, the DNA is TGTGCCAGCAGCCGCGACAGGGGGCGTGGCTACACCTTC.

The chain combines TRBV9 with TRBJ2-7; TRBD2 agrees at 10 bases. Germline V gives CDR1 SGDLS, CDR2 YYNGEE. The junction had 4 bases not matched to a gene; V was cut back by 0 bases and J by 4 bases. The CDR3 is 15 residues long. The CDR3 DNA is TGTGCCAGCAGCGTAGGAGAGCGGGGGGGATACGAGCAGTACTTC. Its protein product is CASSVGERGGYEQYF.

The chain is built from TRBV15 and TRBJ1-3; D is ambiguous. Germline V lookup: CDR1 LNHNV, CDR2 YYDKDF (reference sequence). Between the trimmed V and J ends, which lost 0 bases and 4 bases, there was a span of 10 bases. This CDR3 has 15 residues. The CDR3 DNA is TGTGCCACCAGCAGAGATGTGGGCCCGGGAAACACCATATATTTT. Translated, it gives CATSRDVGPGNTIYF. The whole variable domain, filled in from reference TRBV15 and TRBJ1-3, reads DAMVIQNPRYQVTQFGKPVTLSCSQTLNHNVMYWYQQKSSQAPKLLFHYYDKDFNNEADTPDNFQSRRPNTSFCFLDIRSPGLGDTAMYLCATSRDVGPGNTIYFGEGSWLTVV.

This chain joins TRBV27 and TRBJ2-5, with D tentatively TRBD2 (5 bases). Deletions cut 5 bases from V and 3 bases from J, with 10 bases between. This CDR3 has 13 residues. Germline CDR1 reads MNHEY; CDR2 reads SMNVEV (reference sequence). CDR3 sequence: CASSRKAEETQYF. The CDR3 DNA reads TGTGCCAGCAGTAGAAAAGCGGAAGAGACCCAGTACTTC.

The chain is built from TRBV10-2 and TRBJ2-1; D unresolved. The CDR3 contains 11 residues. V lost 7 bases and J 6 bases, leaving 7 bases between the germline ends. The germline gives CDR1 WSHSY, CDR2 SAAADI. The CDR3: CASIVVNEQFF. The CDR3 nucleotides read TGCGCCAGCATAGTGGTCAATGAGCAGTTCTTC.

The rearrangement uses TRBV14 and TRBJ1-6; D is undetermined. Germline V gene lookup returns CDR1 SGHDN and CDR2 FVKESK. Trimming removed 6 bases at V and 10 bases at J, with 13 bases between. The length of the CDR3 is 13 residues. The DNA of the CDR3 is TGTGCCAGCAGGGGCACCCTCCAGTCACCCCTCCACTTT. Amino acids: CASRGTLQSPLHF.

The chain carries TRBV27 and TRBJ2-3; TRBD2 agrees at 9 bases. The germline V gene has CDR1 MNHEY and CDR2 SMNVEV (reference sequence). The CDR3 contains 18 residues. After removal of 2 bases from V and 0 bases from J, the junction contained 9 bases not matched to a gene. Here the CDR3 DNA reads TGTGCCAGCAGTTTAGGCCTAGCGGGGCTTTCTAGCACAGATACGCAGTATTTT. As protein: CASSLGLAGLSSTDTQYF.

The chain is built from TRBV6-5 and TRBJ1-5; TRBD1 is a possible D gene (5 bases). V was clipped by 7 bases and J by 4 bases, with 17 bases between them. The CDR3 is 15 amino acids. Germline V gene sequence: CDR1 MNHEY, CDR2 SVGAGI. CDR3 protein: CASTSITGGNQPQHF. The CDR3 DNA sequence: TGTGCCAGCACCTCCATTACAGGTGGGAATCAGCCCCAGCATTTT.

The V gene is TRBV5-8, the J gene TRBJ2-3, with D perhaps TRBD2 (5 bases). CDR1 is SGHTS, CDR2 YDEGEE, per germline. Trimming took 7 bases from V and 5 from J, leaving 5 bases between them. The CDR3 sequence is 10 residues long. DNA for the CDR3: TGTGCCAGCGGAGGAGATACGCAGTATTTT. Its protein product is CASGGDTQYF.

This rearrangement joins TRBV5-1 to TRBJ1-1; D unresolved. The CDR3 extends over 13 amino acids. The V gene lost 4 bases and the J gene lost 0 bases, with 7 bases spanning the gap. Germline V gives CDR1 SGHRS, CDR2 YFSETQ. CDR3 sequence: CASSLALNTEAFF. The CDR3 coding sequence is TGCGCCAGCAGCCTGGCACTGAACACTGAAGCTTTCTTT.

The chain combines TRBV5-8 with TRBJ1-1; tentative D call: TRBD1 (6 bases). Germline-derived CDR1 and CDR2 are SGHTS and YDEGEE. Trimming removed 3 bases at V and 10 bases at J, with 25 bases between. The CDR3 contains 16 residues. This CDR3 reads CASSSSTSPDRPGAFF. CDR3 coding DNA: TGTGCCAGCAGCTCATCGACCTCTCCGGACAGACCCGGAGCTTTCTTT.

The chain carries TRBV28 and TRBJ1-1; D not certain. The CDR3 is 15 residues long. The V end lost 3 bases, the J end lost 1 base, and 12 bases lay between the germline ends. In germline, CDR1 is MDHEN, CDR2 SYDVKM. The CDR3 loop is CASSLGRPRNTEAFF. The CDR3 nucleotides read TGTGCCAGCAGTTTGGGTCGGCCTAGGAACACTGAAGCTTTCTTT.

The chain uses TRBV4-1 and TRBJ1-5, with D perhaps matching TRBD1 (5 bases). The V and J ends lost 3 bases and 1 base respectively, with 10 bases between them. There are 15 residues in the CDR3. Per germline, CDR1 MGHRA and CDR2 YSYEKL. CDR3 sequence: CASSQGGGSNQPQHF. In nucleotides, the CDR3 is TGCGCCAGCAGCCAGGGGGGAGGGAGCAATCAGCCCCAGCATTTT.

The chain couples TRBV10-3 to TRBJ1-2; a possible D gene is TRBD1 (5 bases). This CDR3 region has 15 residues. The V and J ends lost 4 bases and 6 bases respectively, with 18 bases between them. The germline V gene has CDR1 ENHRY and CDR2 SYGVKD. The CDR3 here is CAISALGPAVDGYTF. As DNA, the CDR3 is TGTGCCATCAGTGCCTTGGGACCGGCGGTCGATGGCTACACCTTC.

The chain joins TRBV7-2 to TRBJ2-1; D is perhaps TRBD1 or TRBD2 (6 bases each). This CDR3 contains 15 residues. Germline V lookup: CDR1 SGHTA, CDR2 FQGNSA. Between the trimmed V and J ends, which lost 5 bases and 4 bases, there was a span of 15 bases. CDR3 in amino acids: CASSAGGPWYNEQFF. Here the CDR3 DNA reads TGTGCCAGCAGCGCCGGGGGCCCTTGGTACAATGAGCAGTTCTTC.

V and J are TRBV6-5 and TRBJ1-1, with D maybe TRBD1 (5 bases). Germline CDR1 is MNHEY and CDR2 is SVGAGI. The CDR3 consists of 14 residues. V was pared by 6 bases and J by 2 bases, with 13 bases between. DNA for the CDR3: TGTGCCAGCAGACCCATTGACAGTAACACTGAAGCTTTCTTT. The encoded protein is CASRPIDSNTEAFF.